The clone carrying this T cell receptor beta chain was detected only once. Its antigen is unidentified. This sample was taken from a study of T cell responses to AZD1222 COVID-19 vaccine. Study outcomes and limitations: There were mostly white British donors and more females than males, and clonal diversity was possibly underestimated. Spike-wide vaccine-associated CD4 TCRs dominated at 160-218 and 743-854. Repertoires were sampled only after the peak T cell response. Baseline antibody screening turned up just six or seven seropositive AZD1222 recipients.

Sequencing used immunoSEQ multiplex PCR; TCRdb keeps in-frame clones, though not all of them. The table includes approximately 100,000 clones, 85% to 90% detected once. Material: peripheral blood, obtained on day 0 of AZD1222 vaccination. The TCR comes from an adult in good health.

CDR3 loop: CASSQQIRRGGNEQFF. The CDR3 DNA follows: TGCGCCAGCAGCCAACAAATCCGGAGAGGTGGGAATGAGCAGTTCTTC. V is TRBV4-3 and J is TRBJ2-1; unclear D gene. V was pared by 2 bases and J by 7 bases, with 18 bases between. There are 16 residues in the CDR3. Germline loops: CDR1 LGHNA, CDR2 YSLEER.